This TCR beta chain was recovered during a study of T cell responses to AZD1222 COVID-19 vaccine. General study results and limits: Unmutated variant regions are reportedly targeted by nearly half of spike-specific TCRs. The study sampled repertoires only after the peak T cell response. Spike-specific TCR breadth and depth went up after people got two AZD1222 doses. Spike regions recognized by vaccine-associated CD4 TCRs spanned the protein, led by 160-218 and 743-854.

Some clones are missing from TCRdb's copy, which holds only in-frame ones; the method was immunoSEQ multiplex PCR. Seen here are around 140,000 clones, approximately 92% observed once, and the top ten hold roughly 3%. CDR1 is MNHEY, CDR2 SVGAGI, per germline. The CDR3 is 14 amino acids. Trimming stripped 8 bases from V and 0 bases from J, with 8 bases between. As for this clone: Its matching antigen is unknown.

Sequenced material: peripheral blood, taken 28 days after the second AZD1222 dose. The TCR was taken from an adult who received the AZD1222 COVID-19 vaccine. The rearrangement links TRBV6-5 to TRBJ2-6, with a weak D call TRBD2 (5 bases). CDR3 bases: TGTGCCAGCGCGGGTGACTCTGGGGCCAACGTCCTGACTTTC. The encoded protein is CASAGDSGANVLTF.